The rows below give T cell receptor beta chains drawn from one sample of a study of identical twins. TCRdb called the 5' RACE reads again in MiXCR, with one record for every CDR3 protein. The repertoire includes 450,000 to 650,000 distinct CDR3 sequences, roughly 15% of them detected once, and roughly 0.46% sits in the top ten. The data were also submitted as part of a second study, on yellow fever vaccine responses in identical twins.

Source material: CD4+ T cells sorted from blood. The receptor source for this set is a woman aged 18-29 years in good health. Both conserved end residues are trimmed from each CDR3. The D gene is left open where the match is weak.

j_call	v_call	d_call	cdr3_aa
TRBJ2-3	TRBV19	TRBD2	ATASGGGRGYTQY
TRBJ2-2	TRBV5-1	.	ASSLSGTTTGELF
TRBJ2-1	TRBV10-3	.	AIKGGGDEQF
TRBJ2-5	TRBV5-1	.	ASSLVIAGETQY
TRBJ2-5	TRBV14	.	ASSQGDWGETQY
TRBJ1-1	TRBV20-1	TRBD1	SAREGPGQTSEAF
TRBJ2-3	TRBV5-1	.	ASSDKGLGTDTQY
TRBJ2-5	TRBV20-1	TRBD2	SAQGLAGQY
TRBJ1-3	TRBV29-1	.	SVTKGSGNTIY
TRBJ2-1	TRBV3-1	.	ASSQAPPSAAYNEQF
TRBJ2-7	TRBV5-1	TRBD2	ASSLGLAANYEQY
TRBJ2-7	TRBV20-1	.	SARAPLEYEQY
TRBJ2-2	TRBV5-1	TRBD2	ASSLEASGSMNTGELF
TRBJ2-1	TRBV12-3/TRBV12-4	.	ASSLIQSNEQF